This note documents a single T cell receptor beta chain sequence. This entry comes from a study of cytomegalovirus exposure and HLA in healthy donors. Study-level background: Ancestry clustering placed 70% to 90% of approximately 420 genotyped donors in the Caucasian-associated cluster.

Germline V CDR1 and CDR2: SGHAT, FQNNGV. V shed 5 bases and J 5 bases; nucleotides not matched to a gene: 18. The CDR3 is 18 residues long. The PCR contained 60 Vbeta and 13 Jbeta primers. Measured with immunoSEQ multiplex PCR; TCRdb has only the in-frame clones, and not every one. In the table there are 55,000 to 75,000 clones, approximately 64% of which are singletons. The specimen was PBMCs. The TCR sequence derives from a man aged 35 to 55 in good health and CMV-seropositive. This chain joins TRBV11-2 and TRBJ2-5; 9 bases align to TRBD2. CDR3 protein: CASSPLRGRRGGIETQYF. Here the CDR3 DNA reads TGTGCCAGCAGCCCGCTTAGAGGGCGGCGGGGGGGCATCGAGACCCAGTACTTC.